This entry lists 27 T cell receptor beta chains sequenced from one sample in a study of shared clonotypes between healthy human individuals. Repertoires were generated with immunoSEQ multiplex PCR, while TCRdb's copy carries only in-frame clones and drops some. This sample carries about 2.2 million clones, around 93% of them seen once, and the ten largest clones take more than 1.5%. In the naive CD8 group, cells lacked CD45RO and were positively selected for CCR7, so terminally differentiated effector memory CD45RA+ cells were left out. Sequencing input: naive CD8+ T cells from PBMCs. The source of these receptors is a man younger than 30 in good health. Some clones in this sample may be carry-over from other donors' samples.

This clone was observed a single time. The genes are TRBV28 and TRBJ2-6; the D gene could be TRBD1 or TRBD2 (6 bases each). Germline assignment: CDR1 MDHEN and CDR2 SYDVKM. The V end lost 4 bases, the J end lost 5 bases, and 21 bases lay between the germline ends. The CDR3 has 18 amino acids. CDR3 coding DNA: TGTGCCAGCAGTTCGGTACGGGGGCGGTCTTTTAGGGCCAACGTCCTGACTTTC. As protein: CASSSVRGRSFRANVLTF.

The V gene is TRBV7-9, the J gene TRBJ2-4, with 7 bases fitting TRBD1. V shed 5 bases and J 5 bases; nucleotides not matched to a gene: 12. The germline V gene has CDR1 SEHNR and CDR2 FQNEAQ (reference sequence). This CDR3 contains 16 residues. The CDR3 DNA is TGTGCCAGCAGCCCCCCTCCTACAGGGGACGAAAACATTCAGTACTTC. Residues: CASSPPPTGDENIQYF.

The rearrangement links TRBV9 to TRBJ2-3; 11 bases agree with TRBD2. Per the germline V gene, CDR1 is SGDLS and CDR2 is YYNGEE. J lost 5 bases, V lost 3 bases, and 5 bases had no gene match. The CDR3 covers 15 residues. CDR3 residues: CASSESGLAGDTQYF. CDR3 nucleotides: TGTGCCAGCAGCGAATCTGGACTAGCGGGAGATACGCAGTATTTT.

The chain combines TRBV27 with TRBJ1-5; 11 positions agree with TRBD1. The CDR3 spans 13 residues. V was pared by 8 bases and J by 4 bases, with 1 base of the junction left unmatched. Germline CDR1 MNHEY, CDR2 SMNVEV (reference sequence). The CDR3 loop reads CASGTGGNQPQHF. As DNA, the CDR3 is TGTGCCAGCGGGACAGGGGGAAATCAGCCCCAGCATTTT.

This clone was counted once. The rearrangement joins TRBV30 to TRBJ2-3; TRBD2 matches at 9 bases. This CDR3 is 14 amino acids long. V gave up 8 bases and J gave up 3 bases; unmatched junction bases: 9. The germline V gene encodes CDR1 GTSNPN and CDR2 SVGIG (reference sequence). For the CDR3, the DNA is TGTGCCGGGATTAGCGGGAGAGGGACAGATACGCAGTATTTT. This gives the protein CAGISGRGTDTQYF.

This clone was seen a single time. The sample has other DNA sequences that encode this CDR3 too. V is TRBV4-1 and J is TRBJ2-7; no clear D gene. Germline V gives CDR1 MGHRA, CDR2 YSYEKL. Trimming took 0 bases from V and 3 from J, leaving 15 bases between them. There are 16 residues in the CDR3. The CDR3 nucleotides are TGCGCCAGCAGCCAAGATCTCACAGTCTTAAGCTACGAGCAGTACTTC. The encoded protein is CASSQDLTVLSYEQYF.

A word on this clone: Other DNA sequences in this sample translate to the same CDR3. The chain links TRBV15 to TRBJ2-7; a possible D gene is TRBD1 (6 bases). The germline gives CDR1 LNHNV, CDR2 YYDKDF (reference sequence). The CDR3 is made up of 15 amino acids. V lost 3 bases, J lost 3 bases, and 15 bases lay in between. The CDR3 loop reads CATSRDRQGGYEQYF. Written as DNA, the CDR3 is TGTGCCACCAGCAGGGACAGACAAGGGGGCTACGAGCAGTACTTC.

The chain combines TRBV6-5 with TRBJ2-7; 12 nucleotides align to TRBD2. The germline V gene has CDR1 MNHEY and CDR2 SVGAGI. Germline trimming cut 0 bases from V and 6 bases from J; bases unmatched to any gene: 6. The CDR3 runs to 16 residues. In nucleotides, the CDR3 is TGTGCCAGCAGTTACTCATCGGGACTAGCGGGCTTCGAGCAGTACTTC. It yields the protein CASSYSSGLAGFEQYF.

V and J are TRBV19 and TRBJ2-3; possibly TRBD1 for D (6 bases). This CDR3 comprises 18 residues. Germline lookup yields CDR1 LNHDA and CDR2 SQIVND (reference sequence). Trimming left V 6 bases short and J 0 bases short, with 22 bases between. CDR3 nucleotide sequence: TGTGCCAGTAGGGCGGTTGAGGGGGTTCGATATAGCACAGATACGCAGTATTTT. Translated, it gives CASRAVEGVRYSTDTQYF.

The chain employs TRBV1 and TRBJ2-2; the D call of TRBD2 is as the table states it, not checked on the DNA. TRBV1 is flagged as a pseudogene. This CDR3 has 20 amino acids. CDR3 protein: CTSSRGNPGGPAVSTGELFF. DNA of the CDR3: TGCACCAGCAGCCGAGGAAATCCGGGAGGGCCGGCCGTGAGCACCGGGGAGCTGTTTTTT.

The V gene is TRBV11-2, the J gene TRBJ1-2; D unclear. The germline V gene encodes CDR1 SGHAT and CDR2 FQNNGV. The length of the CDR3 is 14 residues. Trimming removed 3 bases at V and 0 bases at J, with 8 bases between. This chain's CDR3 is CASSFGEPNYGYTF. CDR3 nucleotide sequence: TGTGCCAGCAGCTTCGGGGAACCTAACTATGGCTACACCTTC. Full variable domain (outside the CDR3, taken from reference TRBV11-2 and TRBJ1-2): EAGVAQSPRYKIIEKRQSVAFWCNPISGHATLYWYQQILGQGPKLLIQFQNNGVVDDSQLPKDRFSAERLKGVDSTLKIQPAKLEDSAVYLCASSFGEPNYGYTFGSGTRLTVV.

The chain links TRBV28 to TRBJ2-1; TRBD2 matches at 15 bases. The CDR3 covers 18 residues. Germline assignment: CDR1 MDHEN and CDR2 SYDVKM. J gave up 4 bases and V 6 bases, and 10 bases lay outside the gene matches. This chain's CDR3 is CASSLGLAGGLRYNEQFF. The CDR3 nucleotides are TGTGCCAGCAGCCTGGGACTAGCGGGAGGCCTACGGTACAATGAGCAGTTCTTC.

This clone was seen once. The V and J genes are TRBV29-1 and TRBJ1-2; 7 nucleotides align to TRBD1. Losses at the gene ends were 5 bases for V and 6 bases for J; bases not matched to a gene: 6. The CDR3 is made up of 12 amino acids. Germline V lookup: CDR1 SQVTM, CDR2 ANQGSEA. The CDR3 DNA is TGCAGCGTTCCGGGACAGAGAGATGGCTACACCTTC. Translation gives CSVPGQRDGYTF. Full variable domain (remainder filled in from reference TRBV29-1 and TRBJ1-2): SAVISQKPSRDICQRGTSLTIQCQVDSQVTMMFWYRQQPGQSLTLIATANQGSEATYESGFVIDKFPISRPNLTFSTLTVSNMSPEDSSIYLCSVPGQRDGYTFGSGTRLTVV.

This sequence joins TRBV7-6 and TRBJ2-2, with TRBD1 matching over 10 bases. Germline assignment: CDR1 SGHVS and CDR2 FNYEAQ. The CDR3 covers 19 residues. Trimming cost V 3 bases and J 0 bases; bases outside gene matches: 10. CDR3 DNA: TGTGCCAGCAGCTTGCCCGGGACAGGGGATTCTACGAACACCGGGGAGCTGTTTTTT. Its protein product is CASSLPGTGDSTNTGELFF.

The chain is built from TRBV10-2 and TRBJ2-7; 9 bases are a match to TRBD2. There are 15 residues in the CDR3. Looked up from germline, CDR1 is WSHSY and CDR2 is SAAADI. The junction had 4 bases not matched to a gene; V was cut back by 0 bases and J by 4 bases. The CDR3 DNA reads TGCGCCAGCAGTGAGTCAGCTAGCGGGGAGTACGAGCAGTACTTC. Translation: CASSESASGEYEQYF.

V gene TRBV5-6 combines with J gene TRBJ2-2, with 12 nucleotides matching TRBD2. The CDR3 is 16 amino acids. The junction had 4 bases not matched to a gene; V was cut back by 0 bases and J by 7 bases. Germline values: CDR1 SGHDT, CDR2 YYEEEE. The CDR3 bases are TGTGCCAGCAGCTTGGGACTAGCGGGAGTCGACGGGGAGCTGTTTTTT. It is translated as CASSLGLAGVDGELFF.

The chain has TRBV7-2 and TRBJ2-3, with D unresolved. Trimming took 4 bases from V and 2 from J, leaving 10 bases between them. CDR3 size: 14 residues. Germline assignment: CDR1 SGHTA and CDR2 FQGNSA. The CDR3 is CASSSDGYTDTQYF. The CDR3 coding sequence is TGTGCCAGCAGCTCGGACGGATACACAGATACGCAGTATTTT.

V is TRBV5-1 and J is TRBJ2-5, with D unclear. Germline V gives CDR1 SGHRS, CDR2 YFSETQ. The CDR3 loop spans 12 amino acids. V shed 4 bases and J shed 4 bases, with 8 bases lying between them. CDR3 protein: CASSGRRETQYF. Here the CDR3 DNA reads TGCGCCAGCAGCGGCCGGCGAGAGACCCAGTACTTC.

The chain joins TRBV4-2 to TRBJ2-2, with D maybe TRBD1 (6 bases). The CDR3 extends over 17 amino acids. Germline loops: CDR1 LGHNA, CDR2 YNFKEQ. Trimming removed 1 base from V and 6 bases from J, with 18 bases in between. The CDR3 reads CASSQVLTGFFPGELFF. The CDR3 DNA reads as TGTGCCAGCAGCCAAGTCCTAACAGGGTTCTTTCCCGGGGAGCTGTTTTTT.

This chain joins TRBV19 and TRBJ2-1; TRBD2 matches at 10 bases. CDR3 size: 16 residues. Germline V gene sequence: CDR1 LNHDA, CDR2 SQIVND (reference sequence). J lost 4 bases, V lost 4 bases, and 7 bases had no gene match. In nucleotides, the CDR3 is TGTGCCAGTAGTACTTGGGGACTAGCGCGGTACAATGAGCAGTTCTTC. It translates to CASSTWGLARYNEQFF.

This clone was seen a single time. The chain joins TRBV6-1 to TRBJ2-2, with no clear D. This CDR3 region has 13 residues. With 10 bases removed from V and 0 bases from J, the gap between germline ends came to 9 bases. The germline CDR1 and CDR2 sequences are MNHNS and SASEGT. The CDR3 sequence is CATPYTNTGELFF. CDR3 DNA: TGTGCCACCCCCTATACGAACACCGGGGAGCTGTTTTTT.

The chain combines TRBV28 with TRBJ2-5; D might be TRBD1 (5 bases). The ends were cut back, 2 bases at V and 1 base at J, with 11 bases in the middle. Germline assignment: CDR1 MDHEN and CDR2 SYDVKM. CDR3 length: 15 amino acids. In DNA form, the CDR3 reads TGTGCCAGCAGTTTACTACAGGAGATCCAAGAGACCCAGTACTTC. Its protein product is CASSLLQEIQETQYF.

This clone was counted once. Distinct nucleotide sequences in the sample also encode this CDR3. The chain's CDR3 is CASSPRLAGHYEQYF. In DNA, the CDR3 is TGTGCCAGCAGTCCCCGACTAGCGGGGCACTACGAGCAGTACTTC. The rearrangement uses TRBV27 and TRBJ2-7; 11 positions agree with TRBD2. The V and J ends lost 5 bases and 3 bases, in that order; junction bases with no gene match: 6. Germline CDR1 MNHEY, CDR2 SMNVEV (reference sequence). CDR3 size: 15 residues.

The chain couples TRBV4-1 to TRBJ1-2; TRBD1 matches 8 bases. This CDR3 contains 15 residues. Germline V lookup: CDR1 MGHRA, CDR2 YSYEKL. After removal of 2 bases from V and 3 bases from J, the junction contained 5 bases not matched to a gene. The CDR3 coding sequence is TGCGCCAGCAGCCAAACGCAGGGGGCGCACTATGGCTACACCTTC. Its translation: CASSQTQGAHYGYTF.

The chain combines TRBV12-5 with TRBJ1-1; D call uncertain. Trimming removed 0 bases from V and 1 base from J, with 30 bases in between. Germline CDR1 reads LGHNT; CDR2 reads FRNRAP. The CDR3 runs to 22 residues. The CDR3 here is CASGLVPVASRPLASQNTEAFF. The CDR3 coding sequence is TGTGCTAGTGGTTTGGTACCTGTGGCGTCAAGACCCTTGGCGAGTCAGAACACTGAAGCTTTCTTT.

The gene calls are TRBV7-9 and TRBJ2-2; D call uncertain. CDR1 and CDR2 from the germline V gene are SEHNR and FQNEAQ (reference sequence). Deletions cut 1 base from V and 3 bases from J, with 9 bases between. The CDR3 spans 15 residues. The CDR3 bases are TGTGCCAGCAGCTTAGTTTCGCCTGACACCGGGGAGCTGTTTTTT. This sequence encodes CASSLVSPDTGELFF.

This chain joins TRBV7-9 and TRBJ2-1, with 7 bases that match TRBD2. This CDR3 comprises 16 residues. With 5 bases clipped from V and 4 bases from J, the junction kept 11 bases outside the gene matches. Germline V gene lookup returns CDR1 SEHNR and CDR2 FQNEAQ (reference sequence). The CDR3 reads CASSPSEGLSYNEQFF. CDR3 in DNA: TGTGCCAGCAGCCCTAGCGAGGGACTATCATACAATGAGCAGTTCTTC.